The rows below give T cell receptor beta chains drawn from one sample of a study of cytomegalovirus exposure and HLA in healthy donors. Assay: immunoSEQ multiplex PCR; the TCRdb copy retains only in-frame clones and omits some. This table has more than 150,000 clones, 81% appearing once. Sample: PBMCs. Receptors were obtained from a man in his forties or fifties in good health and CMV-seronegative. CDR3s include the opening cysteine and the closing phenylalanine or tryptophan. Size values are once, few and many counts, or a class for expanded clones, and some rows have none.

V gene,clone size,CDR3 protein
TRBV5-1,.,CASSPDRDSPLHF
TRBV29-1,.,CSASTARNNEQFF
TRBV7-2,.,CASSLRRGRAETQYF
TRBV30,.,CAWSGNRFNQPQHF
TRBV5-1,.,CASSLGGDETQYF
TRBV5-1,.,CASSFGGGALDEQFF
TRBV5-5,.,CASSLERDGRPQHF
TRBV2,.,CASSVGQLGYTF
TRBV27,.,CASSLRYSSSYEQYF
TRBV6-5,.,CASSYSGTGALYGYTF
TRBV11-2,.,CASSPGQAGANVLTF
TRBV7-9,.,CSSSPRAGGPFNEQFF
TRBV15,.,CATSSGGLGYNEQFF
TRBV5-1,once,CASSLAAGRFGSPLHF
TRBV4-3,.,CASSQDLAGAQETQYF
TRBV4-1,once,CASSRQTGGYGYTF
TRBV2,.,CASSEVGAGGRNTIYF
TRBV7-2,few,CASSGRGPGELFF
TRBV6-5,.,CASSWGGGQPQHF
TRBV6-5,.,CASSKTGDGQPQHF
TRBV7-9,.,CASRTFQGGVYGYTF
TRBV7-9,.,CASSLNRGRGTDTQYF
TRBV7-3,.,CASSSGLAGTDTQYF
TRBV7-9,.,CSSSSPGGRQFF
TRBV6-1,.,CASSESLGQPQHF
TRBV5-1,.,CASSLLQGGWNTEAFF
TRBV6-1,.,CASSEPLVSGKFAFF
TRBV4-1,.,CASSQQDTLFYGYTF
TRBV6-6,.,CASTSSGGYNEQFF
TRBV27,.,CASSLWSSQLAGGLRRNEQFF
TRBV4-3,.,CASSQVTGRGDTQYF
TRBV9,few,CASSVGGVRISPLHF
TRBV19,few,CASSSGLAGGHTDTQYF
TRBV6-5,.,CASRGQKNEKLFF
TRBV6-5,.,CASSYDKRDTDTQYF
TRBV27,.,CASSLNGGSTDTQYF
TRBV4-1,.,CASSQADRGRDNEQFF
TRBV5-4,.,CASSLGAGDYEQYF
TRBV13,.,CASSLGTGAHEQYF